The sequence of this T cell receptor (beta chain) was determined in a study of cytomegalovirus exposure and HLA in healthy donors. The CDR3 covers 16 residues. CDR1 and CDR2 from the germline V gene are MNHNS and SASEGT. Trimming cost V 0 bases and J 0 bases, with 10 bases left between them. Researchers ran the PCR with 60 Vbeta and 13 Jbeta primers. Assay used: immunoSEQ multiplex PCR; TCRdb lists only in-frame clones, some missing. The repertoire consists of 98,000 or so clones, with 60% to 85% occurring once and the leading ten covering approximately 5%. Sample: PBMCs. This sequence joins TRBV6-1 and TRBJ2-3; D gene unclear. The sequence was collected from a woman younger than 30 in good health and CMV-seropositive. CDR3 sequence: CASSEASLLSTDTQYF. CDR3 bases: TGTGCCAGCAGTGAAGCGTCGTTGTTAAGCACAGATACGCAGTATTTT.